The present entry profiles one TCR beta chain with its context. Antigen unknown. The sample comes from a study of shared clonotypes between healthy human individuals. Profiled with immunoSEQ multiplex PCR; TCRdb holds only in-frame clones, not every one. The profile covers 2,100,000 or so clones, with almost 96% appearing a single time and 0.1% to 0.15% taken by the ten largest. Nashville, Tennessee was home to all donors, who were Caucasian adults. Broader study findings: A handful of donors showed sharing of around 5% of naive CD4 clonotypes.

This TCR came from a man aged 18-30 years in good health. The sequenced sample consisted of naive CD4+ T cells sorted from blood. Described subset: CD45RA+ positively selected.

CDR3: CASSVSTTGLLFF. The CDR3 DNA reads TGTGCCAGCAGCGTTTCTACGACAGGGTTGTTGTTTTTT. The genes are TRBV9 and TRBJ1-4, with 7 bases matching TRBD1. This CDR3 comprises 13 residues. CDR1 is SGDLS, CDR2 YYNGEE, per germline. Trimming removed 2 bases from V and 15 bases from J; junction bases left unmatched: 10.